This passage covers 27 T cell receptor beta chains from one sample sequenced in a study of Ad26.COV2.S vaccination and SARS-CoV-2 variants. Data came from immunoSEQ multiplex PCR; TCRdb stores just in-frame clones and leaves some out. The sample has some 460,000 clones, 80% to 90% seen once; the top ten hold around 1.8%. Treatment given: roughly 18 received Ad26.COV2.S at low or high dose, single or two shots; about 5 received placebo; per-sample allocation not given. Samples came from day 63 after the first vaccine or placebo injection. This specimen was peripheral blood, taken in a trial of Ad26.COV2.S vaccine versus placebo. These receptors were taken from a person aged 18 to 65 who received the Ad26.COV2.S COVID-19 vaccine or a placebo.

The V and J genes are TRBV9 and TRBJ2-7, with D perhaps matching TRBD2 (5 bases). Between the trimmed V and J ends, which lost 3 bases and 6 bases, there was a span of 10 bases. The CDR3 loop spans 12 amino acids. Germline CDR1 reads SGDLS; CDR2 reads YYNGEE. The CDR3 DNA reads as TGTGCCAGCAGCGGAGGAGGTGGCGAGCAGTACTTC. This encodes CASSGGGGEQYF.

This clone occurred a few times. The V call is TRBV19, the J call TRBJ2-1; TRBD2 matches at 9 bases. Germline V gives CDR1 LNHDA, CDR2 SQIVND (reference sequence). V lost 7 bases, J lost 3 bases, and 7 bases stayed unmatched. The CDR3 runs 15 residues. CDR3: CASNEAGGGYNEQFF. The CDR3 DNA reads as TGTGCCAGTAATGAAGCGGGGGGCGGCTACAATGAGCAGTTCTTC.

V is TRBV2 and J is TRBJ2-5, with 9 bases aligning to TRBD2. This CDR3 is 14 amino acids long. The V gene's germline CDR1 is SNHLY and CDR2 FYNNEI. V lost 4 bases to trimming and J lost 1 base; unmatched junction nucleotides: 1. For the CDR3, the DNA is TGTGCCAGCAGTGCGACTAGCGGCCAAGAGACCCAGTACTTC. It translates to CASSATSGQETQYF.

The V and J genes are TRBV9 and TRBJ1-1, with unresolved D. The CDR3 extends over 15 amino acids. Between the trimmed V and J ends, which lost 0 bases and 0 bases, there was a span of 9 bases. In germline, CDR1 is SGDLS, CDR2 YYNGEE. The CDR3 reads CASSVGSGMNTEAFF. CDR3 in DNA: TGTGCCAGCAGCGTAGGGAGTGGGATGAACACTGAAGCTTTCTTT.

The chain carries TRBV7-9 and TRBJ2-1; no clear D gene. The V and J ends lost 8 bases and 7 bases respectively, with 21 bases between them. Germline CDR1 is SEHNR and CDR2 is FQNEAQ (reference sequence). This CDR3 contains 15 residues. The CDR3 DNA reads as TGTGCCAGCGACAAGATAAGATCCAAACAGAATGAGCAGTTCTTC. It translates to CASDKIRSKQNEQFF.

This rearrangement joins TRBV28 to TRBJ1-2, with 8 bases aligning to TRBD1. V gave up 7 bases and J gave up 1 base; unmatched junction bases: 5. The CDR3 spans 14 residues. Germline V gene data show CDR1 as MDHEN and CDR2 as SYDVKM. CDR3 loop: CASKSGQGNYGYTF. The CDR3 bases are TGTGCCAGCAAAAGTGGACAGGGTAACTATGGCTACACCTTC.

The chain has TRBV27 and TRBJ2-7; 8 bases match TRBD2. Germline CDR1 and CDR2: MNHEY and SMNVEV (reference sequence). The CDR3 runs to 14 residues. With V trimmed by 6 bases and J by 4 bases, 8 bases remained unmatched. CDR3 sequence: CASSPGTRMYEQYF. The CDR3 nucleotides are TGTGCCAGCAGCCCAGGGACTAGGATGTACGAGCAGTACTTC.

The rearrangement links TRBV5-1 to TRBJ2-5; TRBD2 agrees at 8 bases. This CDR3 has 15 amino acids. Trimming cost V 6 bases and J 2 bases; bases outside gene matches: 9. CDR1 SGHRS and CDR2 YFSETQ come from the germline V gene. Written as DNA, the CDR3 is TGCGCCAGCACGACGATAGCGGGGACACAAGAGACCCAGTACTTC. Protein: CASTTIAGTQETQYF.

This chain joins TRBV6-5 and TRBJ1-2; 7 nucleotides agree with TRBD1. The V segment lost 6 bases and the J segment 7 bases; nucleotides outside the gene matches: 8. This CDR3 region has 13 residues. Germline V gives CDR1 MNHEY, CDR2 SVGAGI. The CDR3 region has the DNA TGTGCCAGCAGAACGACAGGGTCGGGTGGCTACACCTTC. Protein sequence: CASRTTGSGGYTF.

This clone was recorded a few times. The chain employs TRBV6-6 and TRBJ1-5; the D is unclear. CDR3 length: 12 amino acids. Trimming took off 7 bases at V and 4 bases at J, with 8 bases between the two ends. CDR1 and CDR2 from the germline V gene are MNHNY and SVGAGI (reference sequence). For the CDR3, the DNA is TGTGCCAGCAACCTATCGAATCAGCCCCAGCATTTT. Translated: CASNLSNQPQHF.

The chain carries TRBV6-2 or TRBV6-3 and TRBJ1-2; tentatively, D is TRBD1 (6 bases). There are 13 residues in the CDR3. Trimming took off 2 bases at V and 7 bases at J, with 11 bases between the two ends. In germline, CDR1 is MNHEY, CDR2 SVGEGT. Here the CDR3 DNA reads TGTGCCAGCAGTTACACACAGGGTGTTGGCTACACCTTC. It is translated as CASSYTQGVGYTF.

This chain joins TRBV19 and TRBJ2-2; D is tentatively TRBD1 or TRBD2 (5 bases each). Deletions cut 6 bases from V and 1 base from J, with 24 bases between. Germline V gene sequence: CDR1 LNHDA, CDR2 SQIVND (reference sequence). The CDR3 sequence is 19 residues long. This CDR3 reads CASRFLIRGPKRNTGELFF. CDR3 nucleotide sequence: TGTGCCAGTAGGTTCCTCATACGGGGCCCAAAAAGGAACACCGGGGAGCTGTTTTTT.

V is TRBV3-1 (or the pseudogene TRBV3-2) and J is TRBJ2-7, with D perhaps given as TRBD1 or TRBD2 (6 bases each). CDR1 LGHDT and CDR2 YNNKEL come from the germline V gene (reference sequence). The CDR3 extends over 14 amino acids. The V end was cut by 3 bases, the J end by 6 bases, with 15 bases between. CDR3 sequence reads: CASSQRGTKGEQYF. For the CDR3, the DNA is TGTGCCAGCAGCCAGCGCGGGACAAAAGGCGAGCAGTACTTC.

V and J are TRBV3-1 (or the pseudogene TRBV3-2) and TRBJ1-4, with 10 positions matching TRBD1. CDR1 is LGHDT and CDR2 is YNNKEL in the germline V gene (reference sequence). This CDR3 has 15 residues. The J segment lost 8 bases and the V segment lost 1 base, leaving 4 bases of the junction unmatched. This CDR3 reads CASSQGSGQGEKLFF. The CDR3 DNA reads as TGTGCCAGCAGCCAAGGCTCGGGACAGGGGGAAAAACTGTTTTTT.

The V gene is TRBV9, the J gene TRBJ2-1; D is possibly TRBD2 (6 bases). Germline V gene lookup returns CDR1 SGDLS and CDR2 YYNGEE. This CDR3 has 16 amino acids. With 4 bases removed from V and 0 bases from J, the gap between germline ends came to 14 bases. CDR3 sequence (DNA): TGTGCCAGCAGCCCGGGGACTGGCCCCTCCTACAATGAGCAGTTCTTC. It specifies CASSPGTGPSYNEQFF. The full variable domain, rest sourced from reference TRBV9 and TRBJ2-1, is DSGVTQTPKHLITATGQRVTLRCSPRSGDLSVYWYQQSLDQGLQFLIQYYNGEERAKGNILERFSAQQFPDLHSELNLSSLELGDSALYFCASSPGTGPSYNEQFFGPGTRLTVL.

The chain carries TRBV7-8 and TRBJ2-1; TRBD2 aligns across 7 bases. Per the germline V gene, CDR1 is SGHVS and CDR2 is FQNEAQ. The CDR3 is made up of 16 amino acids. V dropped 5 bases and J dropped 3; count of bases not matched to a gene: 10. The CDR3 region is CASSHLWAGVYNEQFF. For the CDR3, the DNA is TGTGCCAGCAGCCACTTGTGGGCGGGAGTCTACAATGAGCAGTTCTTC.

The chain is built from TRBV5-1 and TRBJ1-1; a possible D gene is TRBD1 (5 bases). The CDR3 extends over 14 amino acids. Germline-derived CDR1 and CDR2 are SGHRS and YFSETQ. The ends were cut back, 5 bases at V and 1 base at J, with 12 bases in the middle. The CDR3 DNA reads TGCGCCAGCAGTTATGGGGACCGGAACACTGAAGCTTTCTTT. Its protein is CASSYGDRNTEAFF. The complete variable domain, with remaining parts taken from reference TRBV5-1 and TRBJ1-1, reads KAGVTQTPRYLIKTRGQQVTLSCSPISGHRSVSWYQQTPGQGLQFLFEYFSETQRNKGNFPGRFSGRQFSNSRSEMNVSTLELGDSALYLCASSYGDRNTEAFFGQGTRLTVV.

V usage is TRBV7-2 and J usage is TRBJ2-7; 8 bases fit TRBD2. The junction had 8 bases not matched to a gene; V was cut back by 1 base and J by 3 bases. CDR3 length: 16 amino acids. CDR1 and CDR2 from the germline V gene are SGHTA and FQGNSA. Written as DNA, the CDR3 is TGTGCCAGCAGCTTAGTGGGAGCGGGGGTAGGCTACGAGCAGTACTTC. Translation: CASSLVGAGVGYEQYF.

This chain uses TRBV7-6 with TRBJ2-2, with unresolved D. Deletions cut 6 bases from V and 5 bases from J, with 25 bases between. Per germline, CDR1 SGHVS and CDR2 FNYEAQ. The CDR3 consists of 18 residues. CDR3 nucleotide sequence: TGTGCCAGCAGTCCCCTCCCCGGGTCGATAGCTAGGACCGGGGAGCTGTTTTTT. It specifies CASSPLPGSIARTGELFF.

This clone was seen a single time. V gene TRBV28 combines with J gene TRBJ2-3; D remains unclear. Deletions cut 10 bases from V and 4 bases from J, with 12 bases between. Germline V gene sequence: CDR1 MDHEN, CDR2 SYDVKM. The CDR3 runs to 12 residues. CDR3: CAIQAAADTQYF. In nucleotides, the CDR3 is TGTGCCATCCAGGCCGCGGCAGATACGCAGTATTTT.

The count of this clone is one. The chain couples TRBV7-8 to TRBJ1-1; TRBD1 is a possible D gene (6 bases). This CDR3 is built from 14 residues. V dropped 1 base and J dropped 5 bases, with 11 bases sitting between them. Germline V lookup: CDR1 SGHVS, CDR2 FQNEAQ. CDR3 loop: CASSLEGGTTEAFF. The CDR3 nucleotides read TGTGCCAGCAGCTTAGAGGGGGGTACTACTGAAGCTTTCTTT.

The chain employs TRBV30 and TRBJ1-6; a weak D match, TRBD1 (6 bases). Germline lookup yields CDR1 GTSNPN and CDR2 SVGIG (reference sequence). This CDR3 comprises 14 residues. Trimming shortened V by 6 bases and J by 3 bases, and 12 bases separated the two germline ends. CDR3 protein: CACQTGDYNSPLHF. CDR3 DNA: TGTGCCTGCCAGACAGGCGACTATAATTCACCCCTCCACTTT.

The chain employs TRBV18 and TRBJ2-7, with 8 bases identical to TRBD1. The germline V gene has CDR1 KGHSH and CDR2 LQKENI. The CDR3 has 15 amino acids. After removal of 5 bases from V and 0 bases from J, the junction contained 6 bases not matched to a gene. This CDR3 is CASSDMGTGSYEQYF. Here the CDR3 DNA reads TGTGCCAGCTCAGATATGGGGACAGGCTCCTACGAGCAGTACTTC. Full variable domain (missing parts from reference TRBV18 and TRBJ2-7): NAGVMQNPRHLVRRRGQEARLRCSPMKGHSHVYWYRQLPEEGLKFMVYLQKENIIDESGMPKERFSAEFPKEGPSILRIQQVVRGDSAAYFCASSDMGTGSYEQYFGPGTRLTVT.

The chain employs TRBV7-3 and TRBJ1-1, with D possibly matching TRBD1 (6 bases). CDR3 length equals 14 residues. The ends were cut back, 4 bases at V and 1 base at J, with 10 bases in the middle. Germline CDR1 and CDR2: SGHTA and FQGTGA. CDR3 sequence reads: CASSSGQPNTEAFF. The CDR3 DNA reads TGTGCCAGCAGCTCCGGACAGCCGAACACTGAAGCTTTCTTT.

V usage is TRBV6-5 and J usage is TRBJ2-1; D is possibly TRBD2 (5 bases). The V end lost 0 bases, the J end lost 3 bases, and 6 bases lay between the germline ends. CDR3 length: 14 residues. The germline CDR1 and CDR2 sequences are MNHEY and SVGAGI. CDR3 nucleotide sequence: TGTGCCAGCAGTTACTCCGGGGTCTACAATGAGCAGTTCTTC. Its translation: CASSYSGVYNEQFF.

The chain recombines TRBV6-6 with TRBJ2-6; no definite D call. The ends were cut back, 8 bases at V and 0 bases at J, with 2 bases in the middle. The CDR3 has 12 residues. From germline, CDR1 is MNHNY and CDR2 SVGAGI (reference sequence). CDR3 residues: CASHSGANVLTF. Here the CDR3 DNA reads TGTGCCAGCCACTCTGGGGCCAACGTCCTGACTTTC.

The chain has TRBV11-2 and TRBJ1-3, with D uncertain. The length of the CDR3 is 18 residues. V was cut by 4 bases and J by 0 bases, with 19 bases left in between. Germline V CDR1 and CDR2: SGHAT, FQNNGV. The CDR3 is CASSSQAYYRNSGNTIYF. CDR3 DNA: TGTGCCAGCAGCTCGCAGGCCTATTACAGAAACTCTGGAAACACCATATATTTT.